A selection of T cell receptor beta chains follows, all from one sample in a study of beta chain features in type 1 diabetes. Some clones are missing from TCRdb's copy, which holds only in-frame ones; the method was immunoSEQ multiplex PCR. The sample contains a few hundred thousand clones, roughly 14% of which appear only once. Material: naive CD4+ T cells from blood. These receptors all come from a man younger than 40 in good health. Both conserved end residues are trimmed from each CDR3.

J gene: TRBJ1-2
CDR3 length: 11
V gene: TRBV11-3
CDR3 protein: ASSKDSRYGYT

J gene: TRBJ2-3
CDR3 length: 12
V gene: TRBV7-9
CDR3 protein: ASSSGTSLHSQY

J gene: TRBJ2-3
CDR3 length: 13
V gene: TRBV11-3
CDR3 protein: ASSLGGEPTDTQY

J gene: TRBJ2-1
CDR3 length: 12
V gene: TRBV4-3
CDR3 protein: ASSKGLAFGEQF

J gene: TRBJ2-1
CDR3 length: 13
V gene: TRBV9
CDR3 protein: ASSVTGDSYNEQF

J gene: TRBJ2-5
CDR3 length: 13
V gene: TRBV29-1
CDR3 protein: SVETQRETQETQY

J gene: TRBJ2-5
CDR3 length: 14
V gene: TRBV11-2
CDR3 protein: ASSLRTTLVQETQY

J gene: TRBJ1-2
CDR3 length: 12
V gene: TRBV18
CDR3 protein: ASSPSRGLYGYT

J gene: TRBJ1-2
CDR3 length: 11
V gene: TRBV2
CDR3 protein: QTSVRLFYGYT

J gene: TRBJ1-1
CDR3 length: 11
V gene: TRBV2
CDR3 protein: ASSGGVRTEAF

J gene: TRBJ1-1
CDR3 length: 11
V gene: TRBV18
CDR3 protein: ASSPMEDTEAF

J gene: TRBJ2-5
CDR3 length: 9
V gene: TRBV20-1
CDR3 protein: SARPGWAQY

J gene: TRBJ1-3
CDR3 length: 12
V gene: TRBV29-1
CDR3 protein: SVQSYSSGNTIY

J gene: TRBJ2-7
CDR3 length: 13
V gene: TRBV19
CDR3 protein: ASSESLVGRGEQY

J gene: TRBJ2-1
CDR3 length: 12
V gene: TRBV9
CDR3 protein: ASSVASGNGEQF

J gene: TRBJ1-2
CDR3 length: 14
V gene: TRBV7-9
CDR3 protein: ASSTPGGRTVYGYT

J gene: TRBJ2-7
CDR3 length: 15
V gene: TRBV7-9
CDR3 protein: ASSSTPQYRSSYEQY

J gene: TRBJ2-1
CDR3 length: 14
V gene: TRBV6-5
CDR3 protein: ASSYSGGVSYNEQF

J gene: TRBJ1-5
CDR3 length: 11
V gene: TRBV14
CDR3 protein: ASSQRSNQPQH

J gene: TRBJ1-3
CDR3 length: 14
V gene: TRBV7-9
CDR3 protein: ASSTRTGSSGNTIY

J gene: TRBJ2-3
CDR3 length: 14
V gene: TRBV9
CDR3 protein: ASSVEVTGGVYTQY

J gene: TRBJ2-3
CDR3 length: 16
V gene: TRBV30
CDR3 protein: AWDRGTSGSKMRDTQY

J gene: TRBJ1-4
CDR3 length: 12
V gene: TRBV4-3
CDR3 protein: ASSQGRGNEKLF

J gene: TRBJ2-1
CDR3 length: 12
V gene: TRBV6-5
CDR3 protein: ASSRGLAGNEQF

J gene: TRBJ2-7
CDR3 length: 11
V gene: TRBV7-9
CDR3 protein: ASSARTPYEQY

J gene: TRBJ1-2
CDR3 length: 13
V gene: TRBV2
CDR3 protein: ASSDRDRVGYGYT

J gene: TRBJ1-1
CDR3 length: 9
V gene: TRBV29-1
CDR3 protein: SVEPHSEAF

J gene: TRBJ2-2
CDR3 length: 16
V gene: TRBV5-1
CDR3 protein: ASSLKWTHQGITGELF

J gene: TRBJ1-1
CDR3 length: 13
V gene: TRBV7-2
CDR3 protein: ASSLVRGENTEAF

J gene: TRBJ1-2
CDR3 length: 14
V gene: TRBV4-1
CDR3 protein: ASSHPHGTGQGGYT

J gene: TRBJ2-2
CDR3 length: 16
V gene: TRBV9
CDR3 protein: ASSPTVGTTLKAGELF

J gene: TRBJ2-4
CDR3 length: 14
V gene: TRBV6-6
CDR3 protein: ASSYAPAREGNIQY

J gene: TRBJ2-1
CDR3 length: 9
V gene: TRBV29-1
CDR3 protein: SVEGLSRQF

J gene: TRBJ2-6
CDR3 length: 15
V gene: TRBV5-4
CDR3 protein: ASSLDGLTSGANVLT

J gene: TRBJ1-4
CDR3 length: 15
V gene: TRBV4-1
CDR3 protein: ASSQDKPGAIYEKLF

J gene: TRBJ2-1
CDR3 length: 13
V gene: TRBV7-2
CDR3 protein: ASSRLAGSYNEQF

J gene: TRBJ2-1
CDR3 length: 17
V gene: TRBV9
CDR3 protein: ASSVALGRPQGLQNEQF

J gene: TRBJ2-7
CDR3 length: 13
V gene: TRBV5-1
CDR3 protein: ASSLEAGETYEQY

J gene: TRBJ1-1
CDR3 length: 10
V gene: TRBV30
CDR3 protein: ACHSVNTEAF

J gene: TRBJ2-1
CDR3 length: 15
V gene: TRBV5-1
CDR3 protein: ASSLSSGRGSYNEQF

J gene: TRBJ2-3
CDR3 length: 12
V gene: TRBV19
CDR3 protein: ASSIATGLGTQY

J gene: TRBJ1-2
CDR3 length: 8
V gene: TRBV20-1
CDR3 protein: SAIGDRWT

J gene: TRBJ2-4
CDR3 length: 13
V gene: TRBV25-1
CDR3 protein: ASSDPGGIWNIQY

J gene: TRBJ2-7
CDR3 length: 12
V gene: TRBV7-2
CDR3 protein: ASSFRDSAYEQY

J gene: TRBJ2-1
CDR3 length: 11
V gene: TRBV7-2
CDR3 protein: ASSLDFGGEQF

J gene: TRBJ2-5
CDR3 length: 12
V gene: TRBV29-1
CDR3 protein: SVSSDKYQETQY